A single sample gave rise to the 10 T cell receptor beta chains below, sequenced in a study of T-cell memory formation after mild COVID-19 (dated by TCRdb to the early 2020s). Libraries were built with 5' RACE. TCRdb records Illumina NovaSeq 6000 as the sequencer. The public reads were reanalyzed by TCRdb: fastp trimming at Q25, MiXCR alignment, in-frame beta chains only. Identical CDR3 protein sequences are pooled into one entry, listed with their most common genes and DNA. The table for this sample lists 300,000 to 400,000 distinct CDR3 sequences; about an eighth of them were counted only once. The ten top clones hold less than 25% of the sample. The sample consisted of PBMCs or a T cell subset sorted from them (not recorded which). The source of these receptors is a man in his late teens or twenties who had mild COVID-19 (a few samples of this study predate the infection). The sample titles of this study are shuffled in the database, so cell type and time point are left out; the donor was told from shared clones.

This clonotype has ten or more counts. The V call is TRBV7-9, the J call TRBJ2-5, with D perhaps TRBD1 (6 bases). The CDR3 is made up of 14 amino acids. Trimming took 6 bases from V and 1 from J, leaving 12 bases between them. In germline, CDR1 is SEHNR, CDR2 FQNEAQ (reference sequence). The CDR3 DNA is TGTGCCAGCAGAAAGACAGGACCCCAAGAGACCCAGTACTTC. Translating gives CASRKTGPQETQYF.

This clonotype came up many times. The gene calls are TRBV12-3 or TRBV12-4 and TRBJ2-7; a possible D gene is TRBD2 (5 bases). The V end lost 2 bases, the J end lost 0 bases, and 5 bases lay between the germline ends. The CDR3 spans 13 residues. CDR3 DNA sequence: TGTGCCAGCAGTTTACGGGGCTCCTACGAGCAGTACGTC. Its translation is CASSLRGSYEQYV.

This clonotype was seen a few times. The chain has TRBV5-5 and TRBJ2-7; D is ambiguous. Germline loops: CDR1 SGHKS, CDR2 YYEKEE (reference sequence). Trimming took off 1 base at V and 0 bases at J, with 11 bases between the two ends. The CDR3 length is 15 residues. CDR3 amino acids: CASSLTSSASYEQYV. Here the CDR3 DNA reads TGTGCCAGCAGCTTGACATCTAGTGCCTCCTACGAGCAGTACGTC.

V and J are TRBV4-1 and TRBJ2-3; D is perhaps TRBD1 (5 bases). In germline, CDR1 is MGHRA, CDR2 YSYEKL. Between the trimmed V and J ends, which lost 2 bases and 4 bases, there was a span of 13 bases. The CDR3 is 15 amino acids. This chain's CDR3 is CASSQTGSSADTQYF. The CDR3 DNA reads TGCGCCAGCAGCCAAACAGGATCCTCGGCAGATACGCAGTATTTT.

This clonotype was observed a few times. This rearrangement joins TRBV7-6 to TRBJ2-1, with 7 bases matching TRBD1. Germline CDR1 is SGHVS and CDR2 is FNYEAQ. The CDR3 consists of 17 residues. The junction had 12 bases not matched to a gene; V was cut back by 7 bases and J by 0 bases. CDR3 sequence: CASNSQGEASSYNEQFF. CDR3 nucleotide sequence: TGTGCCAGCAACTCTCAGGGGGAAGCGAGCTCCTACAATGAGCAGTTCTTC.

The chain carries TRBV5-1 and TRBJ1-5; D unresolved. The CDR3 covers 15 residues. The ends were cut back, 4 bases at V and 1 base at J, with 12 bases in the middle. Germline CDR1 and CDR2: SGHRS and YFSETQ. Here the CDR3 reads CASSPDDTSNQPQHF. CDR3 DNA sequence: TGCGCCAGCAGCCCGGATGATACAAGCAATCAGCCCCAGCATTTT.

Points on this clonotype: A read error may account for a junction end that differs from germline. The V and J genes are TRBV6-6 and TRBJ2-7; maybe TRBD2 (5 bases). Germline values: CDR1 MNHNY, CDR2 SVGAGI (reference sequence). The CDR3 length is 12 residues. Here the CDR3 DNA reads TGTGCCAGCAGTTACGGGAGACAAGAGGTGTCCTTC. It encodes CASSYGRQEVSF.

The rearrangement uses TRBV7-9 and TRBJ2-3; no firm D call. The CDR3 extends over 12 amino acids. The V gene's germline CDR1 is SEHNR and CDR2 FQNEAQ (reference sequence). V lost 6 bases and J 2 bases, leaving 6 bases between the germline ends. CDR3 sequence reads: CASSAATDTQYF. In DNA, the CDR3 is TGTGCCAGCAGTGCGGCCACAGATACGCAGTATTTT.

The table lists this clonotype with a few counts. The chain recombines TRBV11-2 with TRBJ2-2, with no clear D. The CDR3 runs 16 residues. CDR1 and CDR2 (germline): SGHAT, FQNNGV. V dropped 2 bases and J dropped 0 bases, with 10 bases sitting between them. The CDR3 sequence: CASSLHVWTNTGELFF. CDR3 DNA sequence: TGTGCCAGCAGCTTACATGTCTGGACGAACACCGGGGAGCTGTTTTTT.

A few counts support this clonotype. V usage is TRBV12-3 or TRBV12-4 and J usage is TRBJ2-2; the match to TRBD1 covers 8 bases. Unmatched junction bases numbered 17, after V lost 4 bases and J lost 4 bases. The CDR3 has 19 residues. CDR3 residues: CASSSKWLTGTGATGELFF. CDR3 nucleotide sequence: TGTGCCAGCAGTTCGAAATGGCTCACCGGGACAGGCGCCACCGGGGAGCTGTTTTTT.